This entry features one T cell receptor beta chain sequence. What it binds is unknown. Scientists amplified the TCR beta CDR3 regions from RNA transcripts. HTBI primers were employed in first-round RT-PCR, then a second-round multiplex PCR followed. TCRdb analysed the multiplex PCR reads with MiXCR anew, one entry per CDR3 protein. Of 900,000 to 1,200,000 distinct CDR3 sequences in the sample, about two fifths were seen once. None of the included patients had other autoimmune diseases, uncontrolled infections, pregnancy or lactation, as these led to exclusion. This sample was taken from a study of Graves' ophthalmopathy and Graves' hyperthyroidism. Trimming shortened V by 4 bases and J by 0 bases, and 14 bases separated the two germline ends. Germline V gene data show CDR1 as SGHRS and CDR2 as YFSETQ. CDR3 length: 17 residues. Study findings and constraints: Among thyroid clonotypes expanded above 0.001 frequency, most also appeared in blood. Classification of ophthalmopathy versus stable hyperthyroidism by a 13-signature model yielded around 90% sensitivity and roughly 80% specificity. The study's model predicted ophthalmopathy progression at 65% to 71% sensitivity and about 72% specificity.

The sample consisted of peripheral blood or thyroid tissue (not recorded which). The chain recombines TRBV5-1 with TRBJ1-6; possibly TRBD1 for D (6 bases). The TCR comes from an adult man with Graves' hyperthyroidism. The CDR3 DNA reads as TGCGCCAGCAGCCATGGGGGCGCCAGCTCCTATAATTCACCCCTCCACTTT. Protein sequence: CASSHGGASSYNSPLHF. Using reference TRBV5-1 and TRBJ1-6 for the parts outside the CDR3, the full variable domain is KAGVTQTPRYLIKTRGQQVTLSCSPISGHRSVSWYQQTPGQGLQFLFEYFSETQRNKGNFPGRFSGRQFSNSRSEMNVSTLELGDSALYLCASSHGGASSYNSPLHFGNGTRLTVT.